Listed here are 28 T cell receptor beta chains from one sample, sequenced in a study of T cell responses to AZD1222 COVID-19 vaccine. The protocol was immunoSEQ multiplex PCR, while the TCRdb copy is restricted to in-frame clones and leaves out a portion. The sample shows approximately 170,000 clones, just over 90% of them seen only once. This sample comprised peripheral blood, obtained on day 0 of AZD1222 vaccination. The receptor source for this set is an adult in good health.

This clone was observed once. This sequence joins TRBV27 and TRBJ2-7; 12 positions match TRBD1. The junction had 8 bases not matched to a gene; V was cut back by 9 bases and J by 5 bases. Germline CDR1 reads MNHEY; CDR2 reads SMNVEV (reference sequence). The CDR3 extends over 14 amino acids. CDR3 DNA: TGTGCCAGTCACCCCGGGACAGGGGGCGACGAGCAGTACTTC. This gives the protein CASHPGTGGDEQYF.

This clone was detected only once. V usage is TRBV29-1 and J usage is TRBJ1-1; D is uncertain. V was cut by 4 bases and J by 0 bases, with 9 bases left in between. The CDR3 spans 13 residues. The V gene's germline CDR1 is SQVTM and CDR2 ANQGSEA. The CDR3 protein is CSVGAEVNTEAFF. DNA of the CDR3: TGCAGCGTTGGAGCGGAGGTGAACACTGAAGCTTTCTTT.

This clone appeared once. This chain joins TRBV5-1 and TRBJ2-3, with TRBD2 matching over 7 bases. The CDR3 sequence is 15 residues long. The junction had 14 bases not matched to a gene; V was cut back by 7 bases and J by 6 bases. CDR1 is SGHRS, CDR2 YFSETQ, per germline. The CDR3 region is CASRLSGGLADTQYF. CDR3 in DNA: TGCGCCAGCCGCCTCTCGGGGGGATTGGCGGATACGCAGTATTTT.

The chain carries TRBV29-1 and TRBJ2-7; weak D call: TRBD2 (5 bases). In germline, CDR1 is SQVTM, CDR2 ANQGSEA. This CDR3 region has 13 residues. Deletions cut 7 bases from V and 5 bases from J, with 18 bases between. For the CDR3, the DNA is TGCAGCGCCCGGGGTGGCGGAGCGGACGAGCAGTACTTC. This encodes CSARGGGADEQYF.

The chain joins TRBV21-1 to TRBJ1-2; no DNA check was done on the table's D call, TRBD1. TRBV21-1 is designated a pseudogene. The CDR3 is made up of 15 amino acids. The CDR3 sequence: CASNLLQGKNYGYTF. CDR3 sequence (DNA): TGTGCCAGCAACCTCCTACAGGGTAAAAACTATGGCTACACCTTC.

The chain combines TRBV6-5 with TRBJ1-2, with a possible D match to TRBD1 (5 bases). CDR3 size: 15 residues. V gave up 2 bases and J gave up 4 bases, with 14 bases separating them. Germline CDR1 reads MNHEY; CDR2 reads SVGAGI. The CDR3 is CASSYGGEVGYGYTF. The CDR3 DNA follows: TGTGCCAGCAGTTACGGAGGGGAGGTCGGCTATGGCTACACCTTC.

The chain couples TRBV9 to TRBJ1-4, with D possibly being TRBD1 (6 bases). V lost 2 bases and J 4 bases, leaving 12 bases between the germline ends. Germline CDR1 is SGDLS and CDR2 is YYNGEE. This CDR3 region has 15 residues. In nucleotides, the CDR3 is TGTGCCAGCAGCGTCTCCGGGACAAATAATGAAAAACTGTTTTTT. The encoded protein is CASSVSGTNNEKLFF.

This CDR3 reads CASSETAEAFF. For the CDR3, the DNA is TGTGCCAGCAGTGAGACGGCTGAAGCTTTCTTT. This chain uses TRBV6-1 with TRBJ1-1, with no clear D. The V gene's germline CDR1 is MNHNS and CDR2 SASEGT. V lost 3 bases, J lost 6 bases, and 5 bases lay in between. The CDR3 runs to 11 residues.

The chain is built from TRBV19 and TRBJ1-1; TRBD1 might be the D (5 bases). Trimming took 4 bases from V and 5 from J, leaving 11 bases between them. The CDR3 is made up of 13 amino acids. Per the germline V gene, CDR1 is LNHDA and CDR2 is SQIVND (reference sequence). The CDR3 protein is CASSRGYGTEAFF. The CDR3 bases are TGTGCCAGTAGTAGGGGGTATGGGACTGAAGCTTTCTTT.

The chain carries TRBV2 and TRBJ1-3; D not resolved. This CDR3 is built from 14 residues. V was cut by 6 bases and J by 1 base, with 10 bases left in between. From germline, CDR1 is SNHLY and CDR2 FYNNEI. This chain's CDR3 is CASSHAASGNTIYF. The CDR3 nucleotides are TGTGCCAGCAGCCACGCGGCGTCTGGAAACACCATATATTTT.

The chain has TRBV18 and TRBJ1-5, with D uncertain. V was pared by 0 bases and J by 6 bases, with 15 bases between. Looked up from germline, CDR1 is KGHSH and CDR2 is LQKENI. The CDR3 is made up of 16 amino acids. The DNA of the CDR3 is TGTGCCAGCTCACCACCGAGGCGGGCACAAGCTCAGCCCCAGCATTTT. It yields the protein CASSPPRRAQAQPQHF.

The chain uses TRBV5-1 and TRBJ1-1; 10 nucleotides line up with TRBD1. CDR3 length: 15 residues. Germline lookup yields CDR1 SGHRS and CDR2 YFSETQ. Trimming took 6 bases from V and 6 from J; bases not matched to a gene: 11. The CDR3 DNA reads TGCGCCAGCAACTCCCCCGACAGGGGGCACCCTGAAGCTTTCTTT. It encodes CASNSPDRGHPEAFF.

The genes are TRBV5-1 and TRBJ2-6, with D perhaps matching TRBD2 (5 bases). Germline V lookup: CDR1 SGHRS, CDR2 YFSETQ. The CDR3 loop spans 18 amino acids. V was pared by 4 bases and J by 2 bases, with 19 bases between. CDR3 sequence reads: CASSHNLRGWTGANVLTF. The DNA for the CDR3 is TGCGCCAGCAGCCATAACCTTCGGGGTTGGACTGGGGCCAACGTCCTGACTTTC.

This clone showed up just once. V usage is TRBV4-1 and J usage is TRBJ2-1, with 13 nucleotides matching TRBD2. CDR1 is MGHRA, CDR2 YSYEKL, per germline. Unmatched junction bases numbered 11, after V lost 4 bases and J lost 2 bases. CDR3 length: 19 amino acids. The CDR3 DNA reads as TGCGCCAGCAGCCCTTTAGGACTAGCGGGAGCCCATACCTACAATGAGCAGTTCTTC. It codes for CASSPLGLAGAHTYNEQFF.

The chain joins TRBV18 to TRBJ2-3, with D perhaps matching TRBD2 (7 bases). The CDR3 length is 15 residues. Trimming cost V 2 bases and J 1 base, with 10 bases left between them. Looked up from germline, CDR1 is KGHSH and CDR2 is LQKENI. CDR3 protein: CASSPWGGGTDTQYF. Written as DNA, the CDR3 is TGTGCCAGCTCACCATGGGGGGGCGGCACAGATACGCAGTATTTT.

This clone was found a few times. The chain has TRBV20-1 and TRBJ1-2, with TRBD1 matching over 10 bases. The CDR3 extends over 14 amino acids. Germline trimming cut 3 bases from V and 5 bases from J; bases unmatched to any gene: 6. Germline lookup yields CDR1 DFQATT and CDR2 SNEGSKA (reference sequence). CDR3 coding DNA: TGCAGTGCTAGTACCCTGGGACAGGGGTATGGCTACACCTTC. It yields the protein CSASTLGQGYGYTF.

The chain recombines TRBV2 with TRBJ1-5; 7 positions agree with TRBD1. With V trimmed by 7 bases and J by 1 base, 4 bases remained unmatched. Germline CDR1 reads SNHLY; CDR2 reads FYNNEI. The CDR3 totals 14 residues. The CDR3 nucleotides are TGTGCCAGCACCTCGGGACAGAGCAATCAGCCCCAGCATTTT. Its protein product is CASTSGQSNQPQHF.

The J gene is TRBJ1-2, the V gene TRBV2; D unclear. In germline, CDR1 is SNHLY, CDR2 FYNNEI. V gave up 0 bases and J gave up 4 bases, with 6 bases separating them. The CDR3 contains 13 residues. The CDR3 coding sequence is TGTGCCAGCAGTGAAGCGGAGGGCTATGGCTACACCTTC. This codes for CASSEAEGYGYTF.

The chain joins TRBV18 to TRBJ1-4; 7 nucleotides align to TRBD1. This CDR3 region has 13 residues. Trimming cost V 2 bases and J 8 bases; bases outside gene matches: 2. Germline V gene sequence: CDR1 KGHSH, CDR2 LQKENI. The CDR3 spells CASSPGQVEKLFF. The CDR3 nucleotides are TGTGCCAGCTCACCAGGACAGGTCGAAAAACTGTTTTTT.

This chain uses TRBV9 with TRBJ2-2; TRBD1 or TRBD2 may be the D gene (5 bases each). Between the trimmed V and J ends, which lost 1 base and 8 bases, there was a span of 9 bases. Looked up from germline, CDR1 is SGDLS and CDR2 is YYNGEE. This CDR3 has 13 amino acids. CDR3 protein: CASSVRGDGELFF. The CDR3 DNA reads TGTGCCAGCAGCGTACGAGGGGATGGGGAGCTGTTTTTT. Full variable domain (missing parts from reference TRBV9 and TRBJ2-2): DSGVTQTPKHLITATGQRVTLRCSPRSGDLSVYWYQQSLDQGLQFLIQYYNGEERAKGNILERFSAQQFPDLHSELNLSSLELGDSALYFCASSVRGDGELFFGEGSRLTVL.

J is TRBJ2-2 and V is TRBV12-5; D gene uncertain. Per the germline V gene, CDR1 is LGHNT and CDR2 is FRNRAP. V was shortened by 1 base and J by 2 bases, with 2 bases between the two germline ends. There are 13 residues in the CDR3. The CDR3 loop is CASGLGNTGELFF. DNA of the CDR3: TGTGCTAGTGGTTTGGGTAACACCGGGGAGCTGTTTTTT.

This chain joins TRBV5-1 and TRBJ2-4; perhaps D is TRBD1 or TRBD2 (5 bases each). Germline CDR1 SGHRS, CDR2 YFSETQ. There are 15 residues in the CDR3. Trimming pared 4 bases from V and 0 bases from J, leaving 11 bases between. CDR3 region: CASSEGRIAKNIQYF. The DNA of the CDR3 is TGCGCCAGCAGCGAGGGGCGGATAGCCAAAAACATTCAGTACTTC.

The chain joins TRBV6-4 to TRBJ1-6, with a tentative D call TRBD1 (5 bases). Trimming cost V 2 bases and J 5 bases, with 7 bases left between them. Germline CDR1 is MRHNA and CDR2 is SNTAGT. The CDR3 runs to 14 residues. CDR3 sequence reads: CASSDGTDNSPLHF. The CDR3 bases are TGTGCCAGCAGTGACGGGACGGATAATTCACCCCTCCACTTT.

The genes are TRBV7-2 and TRBJ1-6, with a weak D call TRBD1 (6 bases). Deletions cut 6 bases from V and 3 bases from J, with 15 bases between. Germline V gives CDR1 SGHTA, CDR2 FQGNSA. This CDR3 has 16 residues. CDR3 residues: CASRRNIGGYNSPLHF. The CDR3 nucleotides are TGTGCCAGCAGACGAAATATAGGGGGCTATAATTCACCCCTCCACTTT.

This sequence joins TRBV2 and TRBJ2-3; tentative D call: TRBD1 (6 bases). CDR1 and CDR2 (germline): SNHLY, FYNNEI. Trimming removed 5 bases at V and 1 base at J, with 13 bases between. The CDR3 spans 15 residues. CDR3 in amino acids: CASSPQGLGTDTQYF. Written as DNA, the CDR3 is TGTGCCAGCAGTCCACAGGGTTTGGGCACAGATACGCAGTATTTT.

The chain is built from TRBV6-5 and TRBJ2-2, with D maybe TRBD2 (6 bases). Germline V gives CDR1 MNHEY, CDR2 SVGAGI. The CDR3 spans 15 residues. Trimming removed 8 bases at V and 5 bases at J, with 18 bases between. The CDR3 DNA is TGTGCCAGCCTACCTATAGCGGCGATTACCGGGGAGCTGTTTTTT. Translation gives CASLPIAAITGELFF.

This chain connects TRBV19 to TRBJ2-7; 7 bases are a match to TRBD1. V was pared by 5 bases and J by 0 bases, with 4 bases of the junction left unmatched. There are 14 residues in the CDR3. The germline V gene has CDR1 LNHDA and CDR2 SQIVND (reference sequence). The CDR3 bases are TGTGCCAGTAGTCCAGACAGGGCCTCCTACGAGCAGTACTTC. Protein product: CASSPDRASYEQYF.

The CDR3 nucleotides are TGTGCCAGCAGTTTGGGGGTATCGCAGTATTTT. Its protein product is CASSLGVSQYF. The chain uses TRBV27 and TRBJ2-3; D might be TRBD1 or TRBD2, each matching 5 bases. This CDR3 has 11 amino acids. Germline V lookup: CDR1 MNHEY, CDR2 SMNVEV (reference sequence). V was clipped by 3 bases and J by 10 bases, with 8 bases between them.